This TCR beta chain was sequenced for a study of beta chain features in type 1 diabetes. This clone was seen more than once but under ten times. The whole isolated RNA underwent reverse transcription, so sequencing captured expressed TCRB transcripts. Deep immunoSEQ sequencing covered naive, central memory and regulatory T cell samples. Here immunoSEQ multiplex PCR was the method, and the copy in TCRdb shows in-frame clones only, minus some. Found here are hundreds of thousands of clones, roughly 13% of them singletons; the top ten hold more than 0.015%. The CDR3 runs to 16 residues. Germline assignment: CDR1 SEHNR and CDR2 FQNEAQ (reference sequence). V was cut by 1 base and J by 1 base, with 11 bases left in between.

The gene calls are TRBV7-9 and TRBJ1-5, with D possibly TRBD1 on 5 matching bases. This receptor was obtained from a man aged 18 to 30 in good health. Specimen: naive CD4+ T cells from blood. The CDR3 sequence: CASSLGQGLSNQPQHF. The DNA of the CDR3 is TGTGCCAGCAGCTTAGGGCAGGGACTGAGCAATCAGCCCCAGCATTTT.